Listed below are T cell receptor beta chains from one sample, sequenced in a study of molecular identifiers for immune sequencing clone quantification. One entry per CDR3 protein, called by TCRdb with MiXCR from the PCR reads. The table records some 590,000 distinct CDR3 sequences, over 25% of them present only once. The material sequenced was naive CD8+ T cells from blood, with Jurkat cell RNA spiked in. These receptor sequences come from a human donor in good health. Some libraries in this study had Jurkat cell RNA spiked in. The CDR3 runs from the conserved cysteine through the conserved F or W. The D gene is left open where the match is weak. The size entry is marked missing in some rows and otherwise reads once, few, many or a size class.

clone_size: NA; v_call: TRBV20-1; d_call: NA; j_call: TRBJ1-1; cdr3_aa: CSAGTNSHTEAFF; cdr3_nt: TGCAGTGCTGGGACCAACAGCCACACTGAAGCTTTCTTT
clone_size: many; v_call: TRBV12-3/TRBV12-4; d_call: TRBD1; j_call: TRBJ2-7; cdr3_aa: CASSLGDRVSF; cdr3_nt: TGTGCCAGCAGTCTAGGGGACAGGGTATCGTTC
clone_size: few; v_call: TRBV6-5; d_call: TRBD1; j_call: TRBJ2-1; cdr3_aa: CASSYIQGSEQFF; cdr3_nt: TGTGCCAGCAGTTACATACAGGGGAGTGAGCAGTTCTTC
clone_size: many; v_call: TRBV7-8; d_call: NA; j_call: TRBJ2-1; cdr3_aa: CASSPEDYYNEQFF; cdr3_nt: TGTGCCAGCAGTCCCGAAGATTACTACAATGAGCAGTTCTTC
clone_size: NA; v_call: TRBV5-6; d_call: TRBD1; j_call: TRBJ2-3; cdr3_aa: CASSYEQGGTDTQYF; cdr3_nt: TGTGCCAGCAGCTACGAACAGGGGGGCACAGATACGCAGTATTTT
clone_size: many; v_call: TRBV15; d_call: TRBD1; j_call: TRBJ1-1; cdr3_aa: CATSQGAGTEAFF; cdr3_nt: TGTGCCACCAGCCAGGGGGCTGGGACTGAAGCTTTCTTT
clone_size: many; v_call: TRBV29-1; d_call: TRBD1; j_call: TRBJ1-2; cdr3_aa: CSVVGQGFYEGYTF; cdr3_nt: TGCAGCGTTGTCGGACAGGGGTTCTATGAGGGCTACACCTTC
clone_size: few; v_call: TRBV7-6; d_call: NA; j_call: TRBJ2-2; cdr3_aa: CASSLVESNTGELFF; cdr3_nt: TGTGCCAGCAGCTTAGTTGAGTCCAACACCGGGGAGCTGTTTTTT
clone_size: NA; v_call: TRBV29-1; d_call: NA; j_call: TRBJ2-1; cdr3_aa: CSAAGGGGSYNEQFF; cdr3_nt: TGCAGCGCTGCTGGTGGCGGAGGCTCCTACAATGAGCAGTTCTTC
clone_size: many; v_call: TRBV5-6; d_call: TRBD2; j_call: TRBJ2-3; cdr3_aa: CASSFPGLANSDTQYF; cdr3_nt: TGTGCCAGCAGCTTTCCGGGACTAGCGAACTCAGATACGCAGTATTTT
clone_size: few; v_call: TRBV4-2; d_call: TRBD1; j_call: TRBJ2-3; cdr3_aa: CASSQVLGQGLVSTDTQYF; cdr3_nt: TGTGCCAGCAGCCAAGTTCTGGGACAGGGTTTAGTAAGCACAGATACGCAGTATTTT
clone_size: few; v_call: TRBV7-8; d_call: NA; j_call: TRBJ1-2; cdr3_aa: CASSLGTGAEGYTF; cdr3_nt: TGTGCCAGCAGCTTAGGGACGGGGGCGGAAGGCTACACCTTC
clone_size: many; v_call: TRBV29-1; d_call: TRBD1; j_call: TRBJ2-7; cdr3_aa: CSVEGTGGDYEQYF; cdr3_nt: TGCAGCGTTGAAGGGACAGGGGGCGACTACGAGCAGTACTTC
clone_size: many; v_call: TRBV9; d_call: TRBD1; j_call: TRBJ1-6; cdr3_aa: CASSGYDRDSNSPLHF; cdr3_nt: TGTGCCAGCAGCGGTTATGACCGGGACAGCAATTCACCCCTCCACTTT
clone_size: NA; v_call: TRBV7-9; d_call: NA; j_call: TRBJ1-2; cdr3_aa: CASSEWTGENYGFTF; cdr3_nt: TGTGCCAGCAGCGAATGGACTGGGGAAAACTATGGCTTCACCTTC
clone_size: many; v_call: TRBV20-1; d_call: TRBD2; j_call: TRBJ2-3; cdr3_aa: CSVSTSAQRFTQYF; cdr3_nt: TGCAGTGTATCTACTAGCGCCCAGCGCTTTACGCAGTATTTT
clone_size: many; v_call: TRBV9; d_call: TRBD1; j_call: TRBJ1-1; cdr3_aa: CASSNTGENTEAFF; cdr3_nt: TGTGCCAGCAGCAACACAGGGGAGAACACTGAAGCTTTCTTT
clone_size: many; v_call: TRBV6-5; d_call: TRBD1; j_call: TRBJ1-2; cdr3_aa: CASSPQGAAAYGYTF; cdr3_nt: TGTGCCAGCAGTCCACAGGGGGCAGCCGCCTATGGCTACACCTTC
clone_size: many; v_call: TRBV6-5; d_call: TRBD2; j_call: TRBJ2-5; cdr3_aa: CASSLLSGGAEETQYF; cdr3_nt: TGTGCCAGCAGTTTACTTAGCGGGGGGGCGGAAGAGACCCAGTACTTC
clone_size: NA; v_call: TRBV11-2; d_call: TRBD2; j_call: TRBJ2-2; cdr3_aa: CASSLHSGRTGELFF; cdr3_nt: TGTGCCAGCAGCCTCCACAGCGGGAGGACCGGGGAGCTGTTTTTT
clone_size: NA; v_call: TRBV19; d_call: NA; j_call: TRBJ2-5; cdr3_aa: CASSFDPAGETQYF; cdr3_nt: TGTGCCAGTAGTTTCGATCCAGCGGGCGAGACCCAGTACTTC
clone_size: NA; v_call: TRBV7-9; d_call: NA; j_call: TRBJ2-1; cdr3_aa: CASSLSISADTNNEQFF; cdr3_nt: TGTGCCAGCAGCTTAAGTATTAGCGCAGACACCAACAATGAGCAGTTCTTC
clone_size: many; v_call: TRBV19; d_call: TRBD1; j_call: TRBJ2-4; cdr3_aa: CASQKGQLADIQYF; cdr3_nt: TGTGCCAGCCAAAAGGGACAGCTGGCGGACATTCAGTACTTC
clone_size: few; v_call: TRBV5-6; d_call: NA; j_call: TRBJ2-5; cdr3_aa: CASSLSVEETQYF; cdr3_nt: TGTGCCAGCAGCTTATCTGTAGAAGAGACCCAGTACTTC
clone_size: NA; v_call: TRBV3-1; d_call: NA; j_call: TRBJ2-2; cdr3_aa: CASSQEAIRDCSNTGELFF; cdr3_nt: TGTGCCAGCAGCCAAGAAGCCATTCGGGACTGCTCGAACACCGGGGAGCTGTTTTTT
clone_size: many; v_call: TRBV20-1; d_call: TRBD2; j_call: TRBJ2-3; cdr3_aa: CSAEGLAYTDTQYF; cdr3_nt: TGCAGTGCTGAGGGACTAGCCTACACAGATACGCAGTATTTT
clone_size: few; v_call: TRBV24-1; d_call: TRBD1; j_call: TRBJ1-1; cdr3_aa: CATSDSGQGSTEAFF; cdr3_nt: TGTGCCACCAGTGATTCGGGACAGGGGAGCACTGAAGCTTTCTTT
clone_size: NA; v_call: TRBV20-1; d_call: NA; j_call: TRBJ2-2; cdr3_aa: CSAIYANTNTGELFF; cdr3_nt: TGCAGTGCTATTTATGCGAATACGAACACCGGGGAGCTGTTTTTT